These T cell receptor beta chains were read from a single sample in a study of cytomegalovirus exposure and HLA in healthy donors. Sequencing used immunoSEQ multiplex PCR; TCRdb keeps in-frame clones, though not all of them. The sample has 76,000 or so clones; roughly 85% are singletons. Material for sequencing was PBMCs. Receptors originate from a man younger than 45 in good health and CMV-seronegative. Each CDR3 is given with its conserved first and last residue. A D gene is named only where the DNA matches it firmly. A clone size is listed for some rows: how often the clone was seen (once, few, many), or a class if it is expanded.

-,12,TRBJ1-2,-,TRBV29-1,TGCAGCGTTGAGAATGGGGGGTATGGCTACACCTTC,CSVENGGYGYTF
once,18,TRBJ2-1,TRBD1,TRBV6-1,TGTGCCAGCAGTAAAGACACGAACAGGGGTGGGACCTACAATGAGCAGTTCTTC,CASSKDTNRGGTYNEQFF
few,14,TRBJ1-1,-,TRBV4-1,TGCGCCAGCAGCCAAGTCGGGGGGGATGGTGAAGCTTTCTTT,CASSQVGGDGEAFF
-,13,TRBJ1-4,-,TRBV4-3,TGCGCCAGCAGCCAACAAACTAATGAAAAACTGTTTTTT,CASSQQTNEKLFF
-,14,TRBJ2-5,-,TRBV7-2,TGTGCCAGCAGCCGTACAGAATTTAAAGAGACCCAGTACTTC,CASSRTEFKETQYF
-,14,TRBJ2-1,-,TRBV9,TGTGCCAGCAGCGTAGGGACAGATTACAATGAGCAGTTCTTC,CASSVGTDYNEQFF
-,14,TRBJ2-7,-,TRBV4-1,TGCGCCAGCAGCAAAGTGGGGATAGGGGTCGAGCAGTACTTC,CASSKVGIGVEQYF
once,13,TRBJ2-3,TRBD2,TRBV6-6,TGTGCCAGCCGCGGGGGGAGGGTAGATACGCAGTATTTT,CASRGGRVDTQYF
-,17,TRBJ2-2,TRBD1,TRBV12-5,TGTGCTAGTGGTCTACCTACCGGGACAGATTACACCGGGGAGCTGTTTTTT,CASGLPTGTDYTGELFF
-,16,TRBJ2-3,TRBD2,TRBV7-2,TGTGCCAGCAGCCGCCGGCGGGGGGGGAGCACAGATACGCAGTATTTT,CASSRRRGGSTDTQYF
-,14,TRBJ1-2,-,TRBV6-5,TGTGCCAGCAGTCGAATACAGGGTTCCTATGGCTACACCTTC,CASSRIQGSYGYTF
-,15,TRBJ1-5,-,TRBV7-6,TGTGCCAGCAGCTTACGGGGGGGCGGAGATCAGCCCCAGCATTTT,CASSLRGGGDQPQHF
-,15,TRBJ2-3,-,TRBV6-5,TGTGCCAGCAGTTACTCGTCGGGGGACACAGATACGCAGTATTTT,CASSYSSGDTDTQYF
-,13,TRBJ2-1,-,TRBV6-4,TGTGCCAGCAGTGGTGAAAGGGGGGGTGAGCAGTTCTTC,CASSGERGGEQFF
-,14,TRBJ2-2,-,TRBV7-9,TGTGCCAGCACCCACACGACTTCCACCGGGGAGCTGTTTTTT,CASTHTTSTGELFF
-,18,TRBJ2-5,TRBD2,TRBV6-4,TGTGCCAGCAGTGACCCGAGACTAGCGGGAGGGCCGGGGGAGACCCAGTACTTC,CASSDPRLAGGPGETQYF
-,12,TRBJ2-5,-,TRBV15,TGTGCCACCAGCAGAGATATCGAGACCCAGTACTTC,CATSRDIETQYF
once,13,TRBJ1-2,-,TRBV28,TGTGCCAGCAGCCAACAGGGACCGTATGGCTACACCTTC,CASSQQGPYGYTF